Below are 10 T cell receptor beta chains sequenced from a single sample in a study of blood T cell repertoires in COVID-19. Only in-frame clones appear in the TCRdb table, and some are missing; sequencing was by immunoSEQ multiplex PCR. The profile shows 200,000 to 250,000 clones, less than 90% of them singletons. Sequences were obtained from peripheral blood. The receptor set was obtained from a woman aged 80 or over with active or convalescent COVID-19.

The chain is built from TRBV28 and TRBJ1-5; tentatively, D is TRBD1 (5 bases). CDR3 length: 12 amino acids. With 7 bases removed from V and 7 bases from J, the gap between germline ends came to 11 bases. Per germline, CDR1 MDHEN and CDR2 SYDVKM. This chain's CDR3 is CASNQGGQPQHF. The CDR3 DNA reads TGTGCCAGCAACCAGGGCGGCCAGCCCCAGCATTTT. Drawing the rest from reference TRBV28 and TRBJ1-5, the complete variable domain is DVKVTQSSRYLVKRTGEKVFLECVQDMDHENMFWYRQDPGLGLRLIYFSYDVKMKEKGDIPEGYSVSREKKERFSLILESASTNQTSMYLCASNQGGQPQHFGDGTRLSIL.

The chain links TRBV4-1 to TRBJ2-7; tentatively, D is TRBD1 (6 bases). The CDR3 has 15 amino acids. Looked up from germline, CDR1 is MGHRA and CDR2 is YSYEKL. V was trimmed by 0 bases and J by 1 base, leaving 10 bases between them. CDR3 DNA: TGCGCCAGCAGCCAAGATGAAGGGGGTTCCTACGAGCAGTACTTC. It translates to CASSQDEGGSYEQYF.

The chain couples TRBV7-9 to TRBJ1-2; 12 bases map to TRBD1. Germline V gives CDR1 SEHNR, CDR2 FQNEAQ (reference sequence). The junction had 5 bases not matched to a gene; V was cut back by 5 bases and J by 4 bases. The CDR3 spans 15 residues. CDR3 sequence: CASSGTGGAAYGYTF. For the CDR3, the DNA is TGTGCCAGCAGCGGGACAGGGGGCGCGGCCTATGGCTACACCTTC.

The rearrangement joins TRBV4-2 to TRBJ2-6, with D unclear. The CDR3 covers 17 residues. V was shortened by 0 bases and J by 0 bases, with 9 bases between the two germline ends. In germline, CDR1 is LGHNA, CDR2 YNFKEQ. CDR3: CASSQERSGSGANVLTF. CDR3 nucleotide sequence: TGTGCCAGCAGCCAAGAACGGTCAGGCTCTGGGGCCAACGTCCTGACTTTC.

This chain links TRBV28 with TRBJ2-7, with D possibly matching TRBD2 (5 bases). V was cut by 4 bases and J by 9 bases, with 16 bases left in between. This CDR3 has 13 amino acids. Per germline, CDR1 MDHEN and CDR2 SYDVKM. The CDR3 spells CASSSGVEAPQYF. As DNA, the CDR3 is TGTGCCAGCAGTTCCGGGGTGGAGGCACCGCAGTACTTC.

This clone has only one observation. The V call is TRBV5-4, the J call TRBJ1-2; 7 nucleotides line up with TRBD1. CDR3 length equals 14 residues. In germline, CDR1 is SGHNT, CDR2 YYREEE (reference sequence). The V and J ends lost 4 bases and 4 bases, in that order; junction bases with no gene match: 7. CDR3: CASSPVDRVYGYTF. In DNA, the CDR3 is TGTGCCAGCAGCCCCGTCGACAGGGTCTATGGCTACACCTTC.

The chain uses TRBV4-1 and TRBJ1-5; 11 bases fit TRBD1. This CDR3 has 16 residues. After removal of 2 bases from V and 4 bases from J, the junction contained 4 bases not matched to a gene. The V gene's germline CDR1 is MGHRA and CDR2 YSYEKL. This CDR3 is CASSQTGTGGNQPQHF. In DNA form, the CDR3 reads TGCGCCAGCAGCCAAACCGGGACAGGGGGAAATCAGCCCCAGCATTTT.

The chain employs TRBV2 and TRBJ2-3; 10 nucleotides line up with TRBD2. CDR3 size: 17 residues. V lost 1 base and J lost 4; bases outside the gene matches: 8. CDR1 is SNHLY and CDR2 is FYNNEI in the germline V gene. CDR3 in amino acids: CASSEGFGTSVPDTQYF. CDR3 nucleotides: TGTGCCAGCAGTGAAGGATTTGGGACTAGCGTCCCAGATACGCAGTATTTT.

For the CDR3, the DNA is TGTGCCAGCAGCCCAGTTGGAAACACCATATATTTT. Its protein product is CASSPVGNTIYF. This rearrangement joins TRBV3-1 (or the pseudogene TRBV3-2) to TRBJ1-3; D ambiguous. Germline lookup yields CDR1 LGHDT and CDR2 YNNKEL (reference sequence). Trimming took 4 bases from V and 3 from J, leaving 4 bases between them. This CDR3 region has 12 residues.

The V and J genes are TRBV2 and TRBJ2-2; 8 bases fit TRBD1. Trimming at V came to 1 base and at J to 7 bases, leaving 5 bases not matched to a gene. The germline V gene encodes CDR1 SNHLY and CDR2 FYNNEI. The CDR3 has 15 residues. In nucleotides, the CDR3 is TGTGCCAGCAGTGAAGGGACAGGGCGGGTCGGGGAGCTGTTTTTT. Protein product: CASSEGTGRVGELFF.